Listed below are T cell receptor beta chains from one sample, sequenced in a study of cytomegalovirus exposure and HLA in healthy donors. Produced via immunoSEQ multiplex PCR; TCRdb's table is partial and in-frame only. The sample lists about 120,000 clones; over 70% were seen once. The sequenced sample was PBMCs. These receptors were collected from a woman aged 50 to 60 in good health and CMV-seronegative. Each CDR3 is given with its conserved first and last residue. The D gene is left open where the match is weak. Not all rows give a size; the values are once, few, many and, for expanded clones, a class.

d_gene,j_gene,v_gene,abundance,CDR3aa,CDR3nt
TRBD1,TRBJ1-1,TRBV7-9,-,CASSVQGARGTEAFF,TGTGCCAGCAGCGTACAGGGGGCGCGGGGCACTGAAGCTTTCTTT
TRBD2,TRBJ2-7,TRBV7-8,-,CASSLGDYTMEQYF,TGTGCCAGCAGCTTAGGGGACTATACTATGGAGCAGTACTTC
-,TRBJ2-2,TRBV29-1,-,CSVEKGSAGELFF,TGCAGCGTTGAAAAGGGGTCGGCCGGGGAGCTGTTTTTT
TRBD2,TRBJ2-1,TRBV7-2,-,CASSPTSGDKQFF,TGTGCCAGCAGCCCGACTAGCGGGGATAAGCAGTTCTTC
-,TRBJ1-3,TRBV27,-,CASSLYEGMPGNTIYF,TGTGCCAGCAGTTTATACGAGGGAATGCCTGGAAACACCATATATTTT
-,TRBJ1-3,TRBV6-4,few,CASSLDPWASSGNTIYF,TGTGCCAGCAGCCTTGACCCATGGGCCTCCTCTGGAAACACCATATATTTT
-,TRBJ1-2,TRBV7-9,-,CSSSSTGLNNYGYTF,TGTTCCAGCAGCTCCACAGGTCTGAATAACTATGGCTACACCTTC
TRBD1,TRBJ2-3,TRBV19,-,CASSSPDRGDTQYF,TGTGCCAGTAGTAGCCCGGACAGGGGAGATACGCAGTATTTT
TRBD1,TRBJ1-5,TRBV28,-,CASSEGDRGKNQPQHF,TGTGCCAGCAGTGAAGGAGACAGGGGAAAGAATCAGCCCCAGCATTTT
TRBD2,TRBJ2-3,TRBV9,-,CASSVGGRGVDTQYF,TGTGCCAGCAGCGTAGGCGGGAGAGGGGTAGATACGCAGTATTTT
-,TRBJ2-7,TRBV7-9,-,CASSGGTTYEQYF,TGTGCCAGCTCCGGCGGCACTACATACGAGCAGTACTTC
TRBD2,TRBJ2-3,TRBV4-1,-,CASSYLELAGEDTQYF,TGCGCCAGCAGCTACCTAGAGCTAGCGGGGGAAGATACGCAGTATTTT
TRBD2,TRBJ2-1,TRBV5-1,-,CASSLGSSGKYEQFF,TGCGCCAGCAGCTTGGGCTCTAGCGGGAAATATGAGCAGTTCTTC
-,TRBJ2-3,TRBV30,-,CAWSTVDTQYF,TGTGCCTGGTCTACGGTCGATACGCAGTATTTT
-,TRBJ2-7,TRBV27,-,CASSPYPGAPYEQYF,TGTGCCAGCAGTCCCTACCCGGGAGCGCCCTACGAGCAGTACTTC
-,TRBJ2-2,TRBV7-8,-,CASSWGRGEATGELFF,TGTGCCAGCAGCTGGGGTCGGGGAGAGGCCACCGGGGAGCTGTTTTTT
TRBD2,TRBJ2-2,TRBV19,-,CASTSGLAGGAYTGELFF,TGTGCCAGTACCTCAGGACTAGCGGGAGGGGCGTACACCGGGGAGCTGTTTTTT
TRBD2,TRBJ2-3,TRBV28,-,CASSYGTSGRPTQYF,TGTGCCAGCAGTTACGGGACTAGCGGGAGACCTACGCAGTATTTT
-,TRBJ2-1,TRBV10-3,-,CALAAGSSYNEQFF,TGTGCCCTCGCGGCGGGGAGCTCCTACAATGAGCAGTTCTTC
TRBD2,TRBJ2-3,TRBV4-1,once,CASSPSGLAGGRDTQYF,TGCGCCAGCAGCCCATCCGGGCTAGCGGGAGGTAGAGATACGCAGTATTTT
-,TRBJ2-7,TRBV10-3,-,CAIKVEEGSQEQYF,TGTGCCATCAAAGTTGAAGAGGGTAGCCAAGAGCAGTACTTC
-,TRBJ1-3,TRBV10-3,-,CAISDGANSGNTIYF,TGTGCCATCAGTGATGGAGCAAACTCTGGAAACACCATATATTTT
-,TRBJ2-7,TRBV28,-,CASQGSYEQYF,TGTGCCAGCCAGGGATCCTACGAGCAGTACTTC
TRBD1,TRBJ1-1,TRBV6-5,-,CASSYGTGAEAFF,TGTGCCAGCAGTTACGGGACAGGGGCCGAAGCTTTCTTT
TRBD2,TRBJ2-3,TRBV9,-,CASSVALAGGEGTDTQYF,TGTGCCAGCAGCGTAGCACTAGCGGGAGGGGAGGGCACAGATACGCAGTATTTT
TRBD2,TRBJ2-1,TRBV4-3,-,CASSQTRTSGRTYEQFF,TGCGCCAGCAGCCAAACTCGGACTAGCGGGAGAACCTATGAGCAGTTCTTC
TRBD2,TRBJ2-7,TRBV2,-,CASSGGLAGVSYEQYF,TGTGCCAGCAGTGGAGGACTAGCGGGGGTCTCCTACGAGCAGTACTTC
TRBD1,TRBJ1-1,TRBV4-3,-,CASSQDLGDRATEAFF,TGCGCCAGCAGCCAAGATCTGGGTGACAGGGCCACTGAAGCTTTCTTT
TRBD2,TRBJ2-2,TRBV5-1,-,CASSSTSRDTGELFF,TGCGCCAGCAGCTCGACTAGCCGGGACACCGGGGAGCTGTTTTTT
-,TRBJ1-2,TRBV20-1,-,CSARERGYTF,TGCAGTGCTAGAGAGCGTGGCTACACCTTC
TRBD1,TRBJ2-1,TRBV5-6,-,CASRWGQGGRYAYNEQFF,TGTGCCAGCAGATGGGGACAGGGAGGGCGATACGCCTACAATGAGCAGTTCTTC
-,TRBJ1-6,TRBV18,few,CASSTDSSWESPLHF,TGTGCCAGCTCAACCGACAGTAGTTGGGAATCACCCCTCCACTTT
-,TRBJ1-2,TRBV10-3,-,CAISDRSGSDYGYTF,TGTGCCATCAGTGATAGATCAGGGTCGGACTATGGCTACACCTTC
-,TRBJ2-3,TRBV7-2,-,CASSLGLSTDTQYF,TGTGCCAGCAGCTTAGGTCTAAGCACAGATACGCAGTATTTT
TRBD2,TRBJ2-7,TRBV29-1,-,CSATTGGAYEQYF,TGCAGCGCCACAACGGGGGGAGCCTACGAGCAGTACTTC
TRBD1,TRBJ2-7,TRBV4-1,-,CASSPRPDREYEQYF,TGCGCCAGCAGCCCCCGACCGGACAGGGAATACGAGCAGTACTTC
TRBD2,TRBJ2-3,TRBV4-1,-,CASSQVPGGSTDTQYF,TGCGCCAGCAGCCAAGTGCCGGGGGGAAGCACAGATACGCAGTATTTT
-,TRBJ2-5,TRBV9,-,CASSSGQQGYQETQYF,TGTGCCAGCAGCTCCGGACAGCAGGGGTACCAAGAGACCCAGTACTTC
-,TRBJ1-2,TRBV30,-,CAAVTGGNYGYTF,TGTGCCGCCGTCACGGGGGGAAACTATGGCTACACCTTC
-,TRBJ2-1,TRBV5-6,-,CASSFDYTSREQFF,TGTGCCAGCAGCTTTGATTATACTAGCCGAGAGCAGTTCTTC
TRBD2,TRBJ2-7,TRBV5-1,-,CASSLGPMTSGGSYEQYF,TGCGCCAGCAGCTTGGGCCCTATGACTAGCGGAGGCTCCTACGAGCAGTACTTC
TRBD1,TRBJ2-7,TRBV6-5,-,CASSRTGSYEQYF,TGTGCCAGCAGCCGGACAGGATCCTACGAGCAGTACTTC
-,TRBJ2-3,TRBV4-3,few,CASSQLFSSTDTQYF,TGCGCCAGCAGCCAACTCTTCTCTAGCACAGATACGCAGTATTTT
TRBD1,TRBJ1-5,TRBV2,-,CASSGQGQPQHF,TGTGCCAGCAGTGGACAGGGTCAGCCCCAGCATTTT
-,TRBJ2-5,TRBV28,-,CASSFGGPLETQYF,TGTGCCAGCAGTTTCGGGGGACCTTTAGAGACCCAGTACTTC
-,TRBJ1-1,TRBV27,-,CASSFRTGEAFF,TGTGCCAGCAGTTTCCGAACAGGGGAAGCTTTCTTT
-,TRBJ1-2,TRBV2,-,CASGAAYGYTF,TGTGCCAGCGGGGCTGCGTATGGCTACACCTTC
-,TRBJ1-6,TRBV7-2,-,CASSRTGMDSPLHF,TGTGCCAGCTCCCGAACAGGGATGGATTCACCCCTCCACTTT
TRBD2,TRBJ2-1,TRBV7-3,-,CASSLGTSMEQFF,TGTGCCAGCAGCTTAGGGACTAGCATGGAGCAGTTCTTC
-,TRBJ1-5,TRBV6-5,-,CASSEAGKPQHF,TGTGCCAGCAGTGAAGCGGGTAAGCCCCAGCATTTT
-,TRBJ1-5,TRBV19,-,CASSSLRGKHQPQHF,TGTGCCAGTAGTAGCCTTCGGGGTAAGCATCAGCCCCAGCATTTT
TRBD2,TRBJ2-7,TRBV5-6,-,CASIRMAGGSEQYF,TGTGCCAGCATACGAATGGCGGGAGGTTCCGAGCAGTACTTC
-,TRBJ2-1,TRBV7-9,-,CSSSPWSGAGYNEQFF,TGTTCCAGCAGCCCCTGGTCGGGAGCGGGTTACAATGAGCAGTTCTTC
-,TRBJ2-5,TRBV7-9,-,CASSLAPGGETQYF,TGTGCCAGCAGCTTAGCGCCAGGTGGGGAGACCCAGTACTTC
-,TRBJ2-6,TRBV7-6,-,CASSLGGGAGANVLTF,TGTGCCAGCAGCTTAGGAGGCGGGGCTGGGGCCAACGTCCTGACTTTC
-,TRBJ2-3,TRBV11-2,-,CASSSVTDTQYF,TGTGCCAGCAGTTCAGTGACAGATACGCAGTATTTT
TRBD1,TRBJ1-2,TRBV15,few,CATSSPGQGEGYTF,TGTGCCACCAGCAGTCCCGGACAGGGGGAAGGCTACACCTTC